One T cell receptor beta chain is described in this entry. Antigen: not known. These data originate in a study of response to subunit inactivated influenza vaccine. TCRdb reanalysed the RT-PCR reads using MiXCR and keeps one entry per CDR3 protein. This sample carries around 790,000 distinct CDR3 sequences, 21% of them seen once, and the ten largest clones take about a tenth. Regarding the study as a whole: Authors proposed each seasonal influenza vaccination draws in few new T cells.

Germline V gene data show CDR1 as MNHNS and CDR2 as SASEGT. CDR3 length: 16 residues. The V segment lost 6 bases and the J segment 6 bases; nucleotides outside the gene matches: 15. The TCR originated in a man over 45 who received an inactivated influenza vaccine. J is TRBJ2-3 and V is TRBV6-1; 7 nucleotides agree with TRBD2. Material: PBMCs from blood, obtained about 5 days after vaccination. CDR3 nucleotides: TGTGCCAGCAGATCAGGCTCGGGAGGCGAGGGGGATACGCAGTATTTT. Translating gives CASRSGSGGEGDTQYF.